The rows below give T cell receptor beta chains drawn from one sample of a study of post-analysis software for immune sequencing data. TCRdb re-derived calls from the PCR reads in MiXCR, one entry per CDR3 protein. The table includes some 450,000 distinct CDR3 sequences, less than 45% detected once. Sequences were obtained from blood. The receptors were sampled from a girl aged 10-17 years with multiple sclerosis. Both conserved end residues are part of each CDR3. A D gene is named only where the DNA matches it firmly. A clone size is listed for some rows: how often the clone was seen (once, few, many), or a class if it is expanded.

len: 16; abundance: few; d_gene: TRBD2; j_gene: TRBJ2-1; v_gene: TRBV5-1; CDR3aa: CASSLSGVSSYNEQFF; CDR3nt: TGCGCCAGCAGCCTTAGCGGGGTAAGCTCCTACAATGAGCAGTTCTTC
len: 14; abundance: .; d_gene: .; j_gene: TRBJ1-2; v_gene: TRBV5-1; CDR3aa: CAGSLDARANGYTF; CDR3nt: TGCGCCGGCAGCTTGGATGCCAGGGCTAATGGCTACACCTTC
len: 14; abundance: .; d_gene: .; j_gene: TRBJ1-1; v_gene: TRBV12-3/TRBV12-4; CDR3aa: CASSSQGLPTEAFF; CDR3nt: TGTGCCAGCAGTTCCCAGGGTCTTCCGACTGAAGCTTTCTTT
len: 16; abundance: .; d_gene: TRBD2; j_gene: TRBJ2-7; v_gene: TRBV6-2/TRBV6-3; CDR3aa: CASSGLAGGPVYEQYF; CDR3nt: TGTGCCAGCAGCGGACTAGCGGGAGGGCCTGTATACGAGCAGTACTTC
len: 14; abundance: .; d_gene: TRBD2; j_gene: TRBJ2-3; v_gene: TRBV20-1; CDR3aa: CSAPTSGRTDTQYF; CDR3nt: TGCAGTGCTCCAACTAGCGGGAGAACAGATACGCAGTATTTT
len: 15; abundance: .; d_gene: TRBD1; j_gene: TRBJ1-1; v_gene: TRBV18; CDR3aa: CASSPNRGDNTEAFF; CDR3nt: TGTGCCAGCTCCCCCAACAGGGGCGATAACACTGAAGCTTTCTTT
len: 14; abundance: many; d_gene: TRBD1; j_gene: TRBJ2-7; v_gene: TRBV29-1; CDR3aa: CSVVKGASGYEQYF; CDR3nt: TGCAGCGTTGTAAAGGGGGCATCGGGCTACGAGCAGTACTTC
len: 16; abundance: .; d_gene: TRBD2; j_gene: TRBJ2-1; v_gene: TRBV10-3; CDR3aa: CAISERTSGSSNEQFF; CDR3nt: TGTGCCATCAGTGAACGGACTAGCGGGAGTTCGAATGAGCAGTTCTTC
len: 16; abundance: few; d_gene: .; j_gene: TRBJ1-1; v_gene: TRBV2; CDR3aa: CASSVAGVLPNTEAFF; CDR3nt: TGTGCCAGCAGTGTCGCAGGGGTCCTCCCGAACACTGAAGCTTTCTTT
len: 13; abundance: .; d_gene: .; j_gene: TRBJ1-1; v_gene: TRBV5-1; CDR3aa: CASSPRERAEAFF; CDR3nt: TGCGCCAGCAGCCCCCGGGAGAGGGCTGAAGCTTTCTTT
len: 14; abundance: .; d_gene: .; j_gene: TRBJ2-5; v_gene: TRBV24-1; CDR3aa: CATSDFETWETQYF; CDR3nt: TGTGCCACCAGTGATTTCGAGACCTGGGAGACCCAGTACTTC
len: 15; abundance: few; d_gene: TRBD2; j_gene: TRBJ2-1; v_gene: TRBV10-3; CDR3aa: CAISEAPGTTYEQFF; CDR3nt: TGTGCCATCAGTGAGGCCCCCGGGACTACCTATGAGCAGTTCTTC
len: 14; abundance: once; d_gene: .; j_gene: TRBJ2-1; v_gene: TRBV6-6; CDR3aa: CASKGGSSYNEQFF; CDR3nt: TGTGCCAGCAAAGGGGGGAGCTCCTACAATGAGCAGTTCTTC
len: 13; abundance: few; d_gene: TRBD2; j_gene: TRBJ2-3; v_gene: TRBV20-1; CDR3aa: CSATHGLAHTQYF; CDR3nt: TGCAGTGCTACCCACGGACTAGCTCATACGCAGTATTTT
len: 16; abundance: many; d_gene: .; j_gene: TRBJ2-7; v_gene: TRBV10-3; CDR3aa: CAISESEGRLAYEQYF; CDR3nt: TGTGCCATCAGTGAGTCGGAGGGACGACTGGCCTACGAGCAGTACTTC
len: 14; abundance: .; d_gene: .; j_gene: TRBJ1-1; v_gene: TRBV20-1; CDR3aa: CSARPGEFNTEAFF; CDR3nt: TGCAGTGCCCGGCCCGGGGAGTTTAACACTGAAGCTTTCTTT
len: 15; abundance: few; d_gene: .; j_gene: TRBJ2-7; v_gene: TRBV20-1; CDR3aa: CSARVPGRQPYEQYF; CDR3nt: TGCAGTGCTAGAGTGCCGGGGCGCCAGCCCTACGAGCAGTACTTC
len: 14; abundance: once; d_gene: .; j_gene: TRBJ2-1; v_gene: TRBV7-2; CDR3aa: CASSLAWDYNEQFF; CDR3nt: TGTGCCAGCAGCTTAGCCTGGGACTACAATGAGCAGTTCTTC
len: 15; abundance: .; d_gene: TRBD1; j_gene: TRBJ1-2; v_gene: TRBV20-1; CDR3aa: CSAAQGDRGNYGYTF; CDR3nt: TGCAGTGCTGCCCAGGGGGACAGGGGGAACTATGGCTACACCTTC
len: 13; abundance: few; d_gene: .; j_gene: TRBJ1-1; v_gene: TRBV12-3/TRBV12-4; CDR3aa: CASSFHAGTEAFF; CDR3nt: TGTGCCAGCAGTTTTCATGCTGGCACTGAAGCTTTCTTT
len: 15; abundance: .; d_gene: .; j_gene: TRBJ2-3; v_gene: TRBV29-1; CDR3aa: CSCRDGSSGLDTQYF; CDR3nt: TGCAGCTGCCGCGACGGCAGCAGTGGGTTAGATACGCAGTATTTT
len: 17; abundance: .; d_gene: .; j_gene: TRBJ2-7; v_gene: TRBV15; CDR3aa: CATSRERWEFSYNEQYF; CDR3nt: TGTGCCACCAGCAGAGAGAGATGGGAATTCTCCTACAATGAGCAGTACTTC
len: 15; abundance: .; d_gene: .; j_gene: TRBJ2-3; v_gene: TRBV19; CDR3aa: CASKLGQTSTDTQYF; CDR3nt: TGTGCCAGTAAACTCGGACAGACTAGCACAGATACGCAGTATTTT
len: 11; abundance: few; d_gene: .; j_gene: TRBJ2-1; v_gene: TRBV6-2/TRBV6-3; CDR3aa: CASSYVREQFF; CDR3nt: TGTGCCAGCAGTTACGTCCGTGAGCAGTTCTTC
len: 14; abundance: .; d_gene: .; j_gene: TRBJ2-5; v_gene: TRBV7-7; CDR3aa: CASSPGPRRETQYF; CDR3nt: TGTGCTAGCAGTCCCGGGCCCAGAAGAGAGACCCAGTACTTC
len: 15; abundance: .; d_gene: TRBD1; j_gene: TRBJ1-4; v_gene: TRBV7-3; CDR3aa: CASSSKDRVREKLFF; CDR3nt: TGTGCCAGCAGCTCAAAAGACAGGGTCCGGGAAAAACTGTTTTTT
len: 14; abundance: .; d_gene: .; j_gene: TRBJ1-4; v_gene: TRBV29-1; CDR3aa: CSVVGWATNEKLFF; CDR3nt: TGCAGCGTTGTCGGGTGGGCAACTAATGAAAAACTGTTTTTT
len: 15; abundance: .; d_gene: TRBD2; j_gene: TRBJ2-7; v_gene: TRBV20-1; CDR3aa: CSALTLLAGGDEQYF; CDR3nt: TGCAGTGCTCTCACCCTACTAGCGGGGGGAGACGAGCAGTACTTC
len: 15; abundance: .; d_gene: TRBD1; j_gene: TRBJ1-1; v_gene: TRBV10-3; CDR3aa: CATTGTALGGTEAFF; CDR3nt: TGTGCCACTACCGGGACAGCCCTTGGGGGCACTGAAGCTTTCTTT
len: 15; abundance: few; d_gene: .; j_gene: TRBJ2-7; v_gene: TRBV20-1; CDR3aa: CSARPVGRGYNEQYF; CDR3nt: TGCAGTGCCAGACCCGTAGGAAGGGGCTACAATGAGCAGTACTTC
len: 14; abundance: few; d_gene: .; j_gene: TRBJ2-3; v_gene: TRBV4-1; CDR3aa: CASSQIGGTDTQYF; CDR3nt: TGCGCCAGCAGCCAGATCGGCGGCACAGATACGCAGTATTTT
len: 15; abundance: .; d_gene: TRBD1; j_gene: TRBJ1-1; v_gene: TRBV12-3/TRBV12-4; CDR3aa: CASSQAGTENTEAFF; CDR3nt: TGTGCCAGCAGTCAAGCCGGGACAGAGAACACTGAAGCTTTCTTT
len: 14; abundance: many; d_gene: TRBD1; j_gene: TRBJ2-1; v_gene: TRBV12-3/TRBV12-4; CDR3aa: CASSQGTGDMEQFF; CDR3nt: TGTGCCAGCAGTCAAGGGACAGGGGATATGGAGCAGTTCTTC
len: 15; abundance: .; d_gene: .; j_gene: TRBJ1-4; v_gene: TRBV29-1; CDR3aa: CSVTSGDNDFEKLFF; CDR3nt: TGCAGCGTTACCTCGGGGGACAACGATTTTGAAAAACTGTTTTTT
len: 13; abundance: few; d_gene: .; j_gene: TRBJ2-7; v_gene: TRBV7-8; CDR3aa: CASSLARGREQYF; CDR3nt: TGTGCCAGCAGCTTAGCGAGGGGTCGCGAGCAGTACTTC
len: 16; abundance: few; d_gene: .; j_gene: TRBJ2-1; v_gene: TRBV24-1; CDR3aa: CATSGRTGSSYNEQFF; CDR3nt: TGTGCCACCAGTGGCCGGACTGGGAGCTCCTACAATGAGCAGTTCTTC
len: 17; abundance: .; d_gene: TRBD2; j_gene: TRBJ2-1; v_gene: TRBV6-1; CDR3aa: CASSRSGLADSYNEQFF; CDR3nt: TGTGCCAGCAGTCGATCCGGACTAGCGGATTCCTACAATGAGCAGTTCTTC
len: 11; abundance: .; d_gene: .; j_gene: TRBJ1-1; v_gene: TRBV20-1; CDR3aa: CSASRRAEAFF; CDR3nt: TGCAGTGCCTCCCGCAGGGCAGAAGCTTTCTTT
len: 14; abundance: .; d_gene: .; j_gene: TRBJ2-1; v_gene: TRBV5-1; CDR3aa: CASSLGDLSNEQFF; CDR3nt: TGCGCCAGCAGCTTGGGGGACCTTAGCAATGAGCAGTTCTTC
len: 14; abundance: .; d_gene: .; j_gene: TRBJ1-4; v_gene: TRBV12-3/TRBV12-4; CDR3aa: CASSPGSTNEKLFF; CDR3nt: TGTGCCAGCAGCCCAGGGTCGACTAATGAAAAACTGTTTTTT
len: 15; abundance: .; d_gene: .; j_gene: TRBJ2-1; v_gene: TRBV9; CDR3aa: CASSVGGLGGDEQFF; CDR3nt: TGTGCCAGCAGCGTAGGGGGTCTAGGGGGGGACGAGCAGTTCTTC
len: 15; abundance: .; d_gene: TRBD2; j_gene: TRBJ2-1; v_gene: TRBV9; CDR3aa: CASSVEAGDYNGQFF; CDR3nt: TGTGCCAGCAGCGTAGAGGCGGGAGACTACAATGGGCAGTTCTTC
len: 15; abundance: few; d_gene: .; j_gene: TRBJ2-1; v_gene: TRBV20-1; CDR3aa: CSASFRGRISNEQFF; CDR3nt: TGCAGTGCTAGTTTTCGAGGGCGTATCAGCAATGAGCAGTTCTTC
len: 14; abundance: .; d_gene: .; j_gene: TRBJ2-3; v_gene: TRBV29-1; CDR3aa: CSVEGTDWPDTQYF; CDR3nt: TGCAGCGTTGAAGGGACTGATTGGCCAGATACGCAGTATTTT
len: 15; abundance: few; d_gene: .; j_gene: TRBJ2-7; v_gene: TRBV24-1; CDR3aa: CATSPRGQGAYEQYF; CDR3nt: TGTGCCACCAGCCCCCGGGGTCAGGGAGCCTACGAGCAGTACTTC
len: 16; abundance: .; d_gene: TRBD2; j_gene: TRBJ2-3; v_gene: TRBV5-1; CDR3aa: CASSLMTSGSSDTQYF; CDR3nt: TGCGCCAGCAGCCTGATGACTAGCGGGAGTTCAGATACGCAGTATTTT
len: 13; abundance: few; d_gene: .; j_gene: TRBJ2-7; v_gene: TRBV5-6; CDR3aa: CASSFTVAYEQYF; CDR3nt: TGTGCCAGCAGCTTCACAGTAGCCTACGAGCAGTACTTC